This section outlines one T cell receptor beta chain sequence together with its context. This sample was taken from a study of blood T cell repertoires in COVID-19. Study context: The United States, Italy and Spain provided the acute and convalescent COVID-19 samples.

The CDR3 runs to 14 residues. V lost 4 bases and J 2 bases, leaving 9 bases between the germline ends. Per the germline V gene, CDR1 is SEHNR and CDR2 is FQNEAQ (reference sequence). Generated by immunoSEQ multiplex PCR, the TCRdb table keeps only in-frame clones and is missing some. The sample has 240,000 or so clones; approximately 87% are singletons. The sequencing sample was made of peripheral blood. This sequence joins TRBV7-9 and TRBJ2-1, with D tentatively TRBD2 (7 bases). The receptor was isolated from a man between 60 and 75 years old with acute or convalescent COVID-19. Written as DNA, the CDR3 is TGTGCCAGCAGCTCCGGGGGGCCCTACAATGAGCAGTTCTTC. Encoded protein: CASSSGGPYNEQFF. The variable domain in full, with the rest retrieved from reference TRBV7-9 and TRBJ2-1, is DTGVSQNPRHKITKRGQNVTFRCDPISEHNRLYWYRQTLGQGPEFLTYFQNEAQLEKSRLLSDRFSAERPKGSFSTLEIQRTEQGDSAMYLCASSSGGPYNEQFFGPGTRLTVL.